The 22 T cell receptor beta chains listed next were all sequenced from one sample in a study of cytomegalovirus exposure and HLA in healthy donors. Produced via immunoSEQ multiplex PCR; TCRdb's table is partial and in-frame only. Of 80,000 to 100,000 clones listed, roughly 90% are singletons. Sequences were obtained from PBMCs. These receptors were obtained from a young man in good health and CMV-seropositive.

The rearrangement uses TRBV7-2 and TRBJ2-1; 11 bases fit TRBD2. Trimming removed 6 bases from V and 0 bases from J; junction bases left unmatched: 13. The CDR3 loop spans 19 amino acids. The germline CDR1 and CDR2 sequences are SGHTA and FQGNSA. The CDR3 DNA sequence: TGTGCCAGCAGTAGGACCGGGACTAGCGGACCAAGCTCCTACAATGAGCAGTTCTTC. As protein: CASSRTGTSGPSSYNEQFF.

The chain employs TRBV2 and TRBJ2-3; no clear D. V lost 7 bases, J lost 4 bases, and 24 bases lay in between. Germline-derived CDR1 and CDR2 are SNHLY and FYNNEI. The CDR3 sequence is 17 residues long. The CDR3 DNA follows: TGTGCCAGCACCGCCTCCTCGTTTTCTAGAAGGTCAGATACGCAGTATTTT. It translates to CASTASSFSRRSDTQYF.

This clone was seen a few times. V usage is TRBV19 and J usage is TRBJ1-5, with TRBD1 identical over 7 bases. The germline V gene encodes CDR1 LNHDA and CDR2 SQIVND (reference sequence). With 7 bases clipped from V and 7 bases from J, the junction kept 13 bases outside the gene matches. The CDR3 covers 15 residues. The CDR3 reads CASTLQTGQWQPQHF. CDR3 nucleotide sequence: TGTGCCAGTACCCTTCAGACAGGGCAGTGGCAGCCCCAGCATTTT.

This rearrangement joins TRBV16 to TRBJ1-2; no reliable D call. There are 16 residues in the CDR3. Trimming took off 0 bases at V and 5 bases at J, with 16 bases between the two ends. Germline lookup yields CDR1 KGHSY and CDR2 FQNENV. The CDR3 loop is CASSQSQLQISYGYTF. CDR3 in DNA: TGTGCCAGCAGCCAATCTCAATTACAGATAAGTTATGGCTACACCTTC.

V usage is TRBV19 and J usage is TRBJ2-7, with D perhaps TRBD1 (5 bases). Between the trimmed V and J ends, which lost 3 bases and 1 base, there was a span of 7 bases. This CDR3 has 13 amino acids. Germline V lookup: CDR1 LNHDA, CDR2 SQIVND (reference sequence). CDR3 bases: TGTGCCAGTAGTATCCGACAGTCCTACGAGCAGTACTTC. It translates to CASSIRQSYEQYF.

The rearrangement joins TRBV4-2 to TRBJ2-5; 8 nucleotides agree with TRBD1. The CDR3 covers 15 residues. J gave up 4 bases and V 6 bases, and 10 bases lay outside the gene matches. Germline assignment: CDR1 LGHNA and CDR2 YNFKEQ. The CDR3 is CASSHGRGRLETQYF. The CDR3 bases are TGTGCCAGCAGTCACGGCAGGGGGCGATTAGAGACCCAGTACTTC.

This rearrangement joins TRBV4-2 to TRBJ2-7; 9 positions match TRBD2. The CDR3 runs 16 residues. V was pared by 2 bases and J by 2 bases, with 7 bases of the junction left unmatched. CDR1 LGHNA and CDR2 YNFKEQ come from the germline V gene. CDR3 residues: CASSQPRSGGTYEQYF. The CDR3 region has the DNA TGTGCCAGCAGCCAACCCCGGAGCGGGGGGACCTACGAGCAGTACTTC.

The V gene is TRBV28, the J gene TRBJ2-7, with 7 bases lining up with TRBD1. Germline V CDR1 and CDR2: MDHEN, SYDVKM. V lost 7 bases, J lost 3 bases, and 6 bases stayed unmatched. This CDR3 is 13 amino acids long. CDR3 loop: CASNPGQDYEQYF. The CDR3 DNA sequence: TGTGCCAGCAACCCTGGACAGGACTACGAGCAGTACTTC.

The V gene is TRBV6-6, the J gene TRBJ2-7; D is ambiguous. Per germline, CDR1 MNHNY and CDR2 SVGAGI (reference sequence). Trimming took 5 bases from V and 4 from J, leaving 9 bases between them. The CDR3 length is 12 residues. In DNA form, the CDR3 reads TGTGCCAGCAGTCTTACAGAGTACGAGCAGTACTTC. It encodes CASSLTEYEQYF.

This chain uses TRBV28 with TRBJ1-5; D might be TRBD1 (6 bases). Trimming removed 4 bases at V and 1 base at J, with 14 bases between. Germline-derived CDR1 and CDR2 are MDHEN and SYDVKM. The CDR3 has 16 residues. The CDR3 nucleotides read TGTGCCAGCAGTTCCGGGGGGGGCAGAAGCAATCAGCCCCAGCATTTT. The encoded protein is CASSSGGGRSNQPQHF.

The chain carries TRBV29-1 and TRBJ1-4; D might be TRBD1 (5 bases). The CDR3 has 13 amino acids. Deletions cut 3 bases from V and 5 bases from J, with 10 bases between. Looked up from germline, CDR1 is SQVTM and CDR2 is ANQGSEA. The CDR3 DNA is TGCAGCGTTGATTGGGGGGGGAATGAAAAACTGTTTTTT. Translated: CSVDWGGNEKLFF.

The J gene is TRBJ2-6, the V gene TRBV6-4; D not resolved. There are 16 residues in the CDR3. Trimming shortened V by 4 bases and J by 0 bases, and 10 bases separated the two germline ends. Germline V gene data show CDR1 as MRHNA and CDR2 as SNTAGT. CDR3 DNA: TGTGCCAGCAGTGTTTCGGCAGGCTCTGGGGCCAACGTCCTGACTTTC. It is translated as CASSVSAGSGANVLTF.

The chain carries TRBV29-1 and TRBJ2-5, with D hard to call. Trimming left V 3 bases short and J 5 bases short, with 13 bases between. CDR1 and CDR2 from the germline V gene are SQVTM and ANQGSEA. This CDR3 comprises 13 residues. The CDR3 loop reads CSVEFVSEETQYF. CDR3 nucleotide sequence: TGCAGCGTTGAGTTTGTTTCTGAGGAGACCCAGTACTTC. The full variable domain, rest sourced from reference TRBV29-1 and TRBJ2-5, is SAVISQKPSRDICQRGTSLTIQCQVDSQVTMMFWYRQQPGQSLTLIATANQGSEATYESGFVIDKFPISRPNLTFSTLTVSNMSPEDSSIYLCSVEFVSEETQYFGPGTRLLVL.

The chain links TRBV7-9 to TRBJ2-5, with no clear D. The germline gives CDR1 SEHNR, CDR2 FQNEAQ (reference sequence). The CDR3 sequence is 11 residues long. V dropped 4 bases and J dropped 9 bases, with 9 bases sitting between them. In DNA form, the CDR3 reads TGTGCCAGCAGCTCAGGAATGGCCCAGTACTTC. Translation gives CASSSGMAQYF.

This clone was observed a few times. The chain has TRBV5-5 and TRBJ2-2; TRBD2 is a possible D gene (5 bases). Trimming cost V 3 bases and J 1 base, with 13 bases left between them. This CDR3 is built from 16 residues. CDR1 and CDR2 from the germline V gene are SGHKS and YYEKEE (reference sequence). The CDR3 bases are TGTGCCAGCAGCTCCGATGAGGGCATGAACACCGGGGAGCTGTTTTTT. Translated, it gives CASSSDEGMNTGELFF. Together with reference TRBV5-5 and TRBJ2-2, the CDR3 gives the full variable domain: DAGVTQSPTHLIKTRGQQVTLRCSPISGHKSVSWYQQVLGQGPQFIFQYYEKEERGRGNFPDRFSARQFPNYSSELNVNALLLGDSALYLCASSSDEGMNTGELFFGEGSRLTVL.

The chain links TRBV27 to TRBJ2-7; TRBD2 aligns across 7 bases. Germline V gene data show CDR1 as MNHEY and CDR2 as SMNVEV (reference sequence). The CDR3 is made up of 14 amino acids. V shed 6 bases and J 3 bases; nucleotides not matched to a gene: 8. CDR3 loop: CASRPGLVHYEQYF. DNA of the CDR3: TGTGCCAGCAGACCAGGACTAGTCCACTACGAGCAGTACTTC.

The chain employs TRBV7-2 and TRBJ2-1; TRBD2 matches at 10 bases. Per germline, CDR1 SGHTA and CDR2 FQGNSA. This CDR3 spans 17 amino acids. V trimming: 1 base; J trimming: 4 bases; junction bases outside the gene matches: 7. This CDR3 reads CASSLVGAGGAYNEQFF. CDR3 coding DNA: TGTGCCAGCAGCTTAGTGGGAGCGGGGGGGGCGTACAATGAGCAGTTCTTC.

CDR3 region: CASSYSGGPYTDTQYF. In nucleotides, the CDR3 is TGTGCCAGCAGTTACTCCGGGGGGCCTTATACAGATACGCAGTATTTT. The chain recombines TRBV6-5 with TRBJ2-3, with a tentative D call TRBD2 (7 bases). This CDR3 is 16 amino acids long. Trimming took off 0 bases at V and 3 bases at J, with 13 bases between the two ends. Germline V gives CDR1 MNHEY, CDR2 SVGAGI.

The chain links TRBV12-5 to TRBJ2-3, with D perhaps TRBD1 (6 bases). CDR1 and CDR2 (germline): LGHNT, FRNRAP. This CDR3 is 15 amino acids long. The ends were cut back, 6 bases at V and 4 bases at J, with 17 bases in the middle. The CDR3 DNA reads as TGTGCTAGTGGCGGCGGTAGTCAGGGGTCAGATACGCAGTATTTT. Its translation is CASGGGSQGSDTQYF. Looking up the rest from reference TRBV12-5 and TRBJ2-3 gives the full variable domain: DARVTQTPRHKVTEMGQEVTMRCQPILGHNTVFWYRQTMMQGLELLAYFRNRAPLDDSGMPKDRFSAEMPDATLATLKIQPSEPRDSAVYFCASGGGSQGSDTQYFGPGTRLTVL.

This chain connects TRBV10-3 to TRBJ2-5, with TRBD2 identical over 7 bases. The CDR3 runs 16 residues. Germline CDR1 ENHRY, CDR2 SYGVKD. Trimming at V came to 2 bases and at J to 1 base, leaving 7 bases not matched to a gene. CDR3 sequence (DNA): TGTGCCATCAGTGAGCGGTCTAGCGGTTTCCAAGAGACCCAGTACTTC. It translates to CAISERSSGFQETQYF.

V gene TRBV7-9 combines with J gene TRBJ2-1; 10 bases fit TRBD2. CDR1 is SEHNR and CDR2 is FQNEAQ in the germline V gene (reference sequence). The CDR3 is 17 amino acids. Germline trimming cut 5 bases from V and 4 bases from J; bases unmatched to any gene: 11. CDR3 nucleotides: TGTGCCAGCAGCCCTCTCTCCGGGACTAGCGTATACAATGAGCAGTTCTTC. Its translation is CASSPLSGTSVYNEQFF.

CDR3 in DNA: TGTGCCAGCAGCGTAGGAGCTGGGCGGGGGACCACAGATACGCAGTATTTT. Encoded protein: CASSVGAGRGTTDTQYF. The chain is built from TRBV9 and TRBJ2-3, with 7 bases identical to TRBD2. CDR1 is SGDLS and CDR2 is YYNGEE in the germline V gene. Trimming at V came to 0 bases and at J to 2 bases, leaving 9 bases not matched to a gene. The CDR3 length is 17 residues.